This is a list of T cell receptor beta chains from one sample in a study of T cell clusters in autoimmune cytopenias. From its re-call of the multiplex PCR reads, TCRdb lists each CDR3 protein once, without DNA. Recorded for this sample: more than 13,000 distinct CDR3 sequences. The specimen was peripheral blood. The origin of the receptors is a human donor with an autoimmune cytopenia or autoimmune hepatitis (not recorded which). CDR3s include the opening cysteine and the closing phenylalanine or tryptophan. Not all rows give a size; the values are once, few, many and, for expanded clones, a class.

v_call,clone_size,j_call,cdr3_length,cdr3_aa
TRBV6-5,medium-sized,TRBJ1-2,12,CASSRDGYGYTF
TRBV12-3/TRBV12-4,-,TRBJ1-6,12,CASSFQDLPLHF
TRBV7-9,-,TRBJ2-1,15,CASSLEDGVGNEQFF
TRBV6-5,medium-sized,TRBJ2-2,14,CASRGTSNTGELFF
TRBV6-5,-,TRBJ1-4,16,CASSYQGVPTNEKLFF
TRBV12-3/TRBV12-4,-,TRBJ2-1,16,CASKSTGTSGSNEQFF
TRBV5-5,-,TRBJ2-3,16,CASSPPPSGAGGTQYF
TRBV14,-,TRBJ2-5,18,CASRATSFGLDVQETQYF
TRBV11-1,-,TRBJ2-2,13,CASSFDWAGELFF
TRBV19,medium-sized,TRBJ1-2,14,CASSMGGRSHGYTF
TRBV5-4,-,TRBJ2-1,14,CAYSGPLSYNEQFF
TRBV18,-,TRBJ2-1,15,CASSPVGGSYNEQFF
TRBV10-3,-,TRBJ2-5,11,CASRGRETQYF
TRBV19,-,TRBJ1-1,15,CASSPRTSSNTEAFF
TRBV15,medium-sized,TRBJ2-5,14,CATSPTGRQETQYF
TRBV12-3/TRBV12-4,-,TRBJ2-5,14,CASSMSGPKETQYF
TRBV12-3/TRBV12-4,-,TRBJ1-1,13,CASSPRTDTEAFF
TRBV27,medium-sized,TRBJ2-7,17,CASSFLARTSRKYEQYF
TRBV29-1,medium-sized,TRBJ2-3,14,CSVEGGLAGDTQYF
TRBV29-1,medium-sized,TRBJ2-7,16,CSVSGVAGGPSYEQYF
TRBV27,-,TRBJ1-5,15,CASGTGGWSNQPQHF
TRBV19,-,TRBJ1-6,14,CASSLVGYNSPLHF
TRBV10-3,-,TRBJ2-1,15,CAISESSVRDNEQFF
TRBV18,-,TRBJ1-2,16,CASSPRDDLGDYGYTF
TRBV12-3/TRBV12-4,-,TRBJ2-2,16,CASSDSGGADTGELFF
TRBV12-3/TRBV12-4,-,TRBJ1-5,14,CASSPTGTHQPQHF
TRBV5-6,-,TRBJ2-6,15,CASRQEGLGANVLTF
TRBV27,-,TRBJ1-1,15,CASSLIRATNTEAFF
TRBV5-4,-,TRBJ2-5,12,CASSRGGETQYF
TRBV6-5,-,TRBJ1-3,14,CASTAPGSGNTIYF
TRBV6-1,-,TRBJ1-6,17,CASSPRVGGSYNSPLHF
TRBV13,medium-sized,TRBJ2-3,13,CASIGRPRDTQYF
TRBV11-2,-,TRBJ2-2,12,CASSTNTGELFF
TRBV12-3/TRBV12-4,-,TRBJ2-1,13,CASSLRAGDEQFF
TRBV5-6,-,TRBJ1-1,18,CASSPPADRGRGYTEAFF
TRBV6-5,-,TRBJ1-1,13,CASRERVGTEAFF
TRBV6-6,-,TRBJ1-5,14,CASSGQGARKPQHF
TRBV5-1,-,TRBJ2-7,14,CASSTPARWGEQYF
TRBV30,-,TRBJ2-7,13,CAWSVGQTYEQYF
TRBV5-3,-,TRBJ2-7,14,CARSLDRPTAEQYF
TRBV6-4,-,TRBJ1-6,14,CASSVDRGGSPLHF
TRBV5-6,-,TRBJ2-2,15,CASSLNPGNTGELFF
TRBV5-1,-,TRBJ2-1,15,CASSLVLAGDNEQFF
TRBV6-5,-,TRBJ2-5,17,CASSPGVAGGWQETQYF
TRBV6-1,-,TRBJ2-3,16,CASSERGAGGTDTQYF
TRBV12-3/TRBV12-4,-,TRBJ1-2,12,CASSLEAYGYTF
TRBV19,-,TRBJ2-4,14,CASKDRGTENIQYF
TRBV13,-,TRBJ1-3,13,CASSLDVRNTIYF
TRBV6-1,-,TRBJ1-5,14,CASSDDRAYQPQHF